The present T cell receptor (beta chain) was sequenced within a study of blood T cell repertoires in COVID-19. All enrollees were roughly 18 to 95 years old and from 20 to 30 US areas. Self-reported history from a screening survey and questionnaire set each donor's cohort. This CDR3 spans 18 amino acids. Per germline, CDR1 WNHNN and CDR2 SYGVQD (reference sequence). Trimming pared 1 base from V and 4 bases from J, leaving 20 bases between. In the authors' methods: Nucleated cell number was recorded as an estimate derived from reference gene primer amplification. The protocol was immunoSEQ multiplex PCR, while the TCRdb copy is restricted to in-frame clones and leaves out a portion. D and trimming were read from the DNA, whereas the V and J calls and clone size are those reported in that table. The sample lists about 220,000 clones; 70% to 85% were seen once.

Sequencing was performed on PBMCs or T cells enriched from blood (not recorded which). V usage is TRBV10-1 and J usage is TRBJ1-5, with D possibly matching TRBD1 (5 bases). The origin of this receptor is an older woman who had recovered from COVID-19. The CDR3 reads CASSELYALRQRNQPQHF. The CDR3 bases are TGCGCCAGCAGTGAGTTATATGCCCTGAGACAGCGTAATCAGCCCCAGCATTTT.